A single sample is the source of the 17 T cell receptor beta chains below, sequenced in a study of CD8+CD57+ T cells in acquired aplastic anemia. CD8+CD57+ cell expansion had been shown by flow cytometry in patients chosen for sequencing. TCR beta VDJ combinations and CDR3 sequences were profiled from genomic DNA. Using its own MiXCR run on the reads, TCRdb lists one record per CDR3 protein. Of 150,000 to 200,000 distinct CDR3 sequences in the sample, over 40% were seen once. Sequenced input: sorted CD4+, CD8+, or CD8+CD57+ T cells (not recorded which) from PBMCs. These receptor sequences come from a human donor with aplastic anemia.

There are a few counts of this clonotype. V usage is TRBV5-6 and J usage is TRBJ2-5; D is uncertain. Germline CDR1 reads SGHDT; CDR2 reads YYEEEE. V was clipped by 0 bases and J by 1 base, with 7 bases between them. The CDR3 runs to 14 residues. In nucleotides, the CDR3 is TGTGCCAGCAGCTTGGATATGGGCCAAGAGACCCAGTACTTC. Translated, it gives CASSLDMGQETQYF.

This clonotype turned up a few times. V is TRBV5-1 and J is TRBJ2-7, with 10 bases lining up with TRBD1. With V trimmed by 6 bases and J by 6 bases, 9 bases remained unmatched. CDR3 length: 14 amino acids. CDR1 SGHRS and CDR2 YFSETQ come from the germline V gene. The chain's CDR3 is CASNVGQGTSEQYF. CDR3 bases: TGCGCCAGCAACGTGGGACAGGGGACCTCCGAGCAGTACTTC.

This clonotype was seen at least ten times. The V gene is TRBV2, the J gene TRBJ2-2, with TRBD1 matching 10 bases. Unmatched junction bases numbered 1, after V lost 7 bases and J lost 5 bases. The CDR3 runs 13 residues. Germline CDR1 is SNHLY and CDR2 is FYNNEI. As DNA, the CDR3 is TGTGCCAGCACGGGACAGGGGACCGGGGAGCTGTTTTTT. It encodes CASTGQGTGELFF.

This clonotype appeared a few times. The V gene is TRBV2, the J gene TRBJ2-1, with 8 bases lining up with TRBD2. Germline V gene sequence: CDR1 SNHLY, CDR2 FYNNEI. V dropped 7 bases and J dropped 4; count of bases not matched to a gene: 6. This CDR3 has 14 residues. The CDR3 DNA is TGTGCCAGCAAGGCGGGGGGCCTGTACAATGAGCAGTTCTTC. Its translation is CASKAGGLYNEQFF.

This chain links TRBV7-3 with TRBJ1-2, with no clear D. Deletions cut 5 bases from V and 8 bases from J, with 27 bases between. The germline V gene has CDR1 SGHTA and CDR2 FQGTGA. The CDR3 runs to 17 residues. Here the CDR3 reads CASSPLPRQVLLRGYTF. The CDR3 region has the DNA TGTGCCAGCAGCCCGCTACCCCGGCAGGTCCTACTACGAGGCTACACCTTC.

This clonotype was seen repeatedly, ten times or more. The gene calls are TRBV9 and TRBJ1-3; maybe TRBD1 (5 bases). Trimming took off 1 base at V and 2 bases at J, with 10 bases between the two ends. The germline gives CDR1 SGDLS, CDR2 YYNGEE. The CDR3 is 15 amino acids. CDR3 coding DNA: TGTGCCAGCAGCGTAAGCCAGGGCGCTGGAAACACCATATATTTT. Residues: CASSVSQGAGNTIYF.

This clonotype has a handful of counts. A much larger clone differs from this one at a single base, so this may be a read error. In this CDR3 the conserved last residue, phenylalanine or tryptophan, is missing, so a read error is likely. The chain recombines TRBV7-7 with TRBJ2-7, with TRBD2 matching over 10 bases. Germline CDR1 is SSHAT and CDR2 is FNYEAQ (reference sequence). The CDR3 is made up of 15 amino acids. V dropped 5 bases and J dropped 7; count of bases not matched to a gene: 11. CDR3 bases: TGTGCCAGCAGCCCGAACCTAGCGGGAGTTGGAGAGCAGTACCTC. Residues: CASSPNLAGVGEQYL.

The chain links TRBV11-2 to TRBJ1-6; D not resolved. CDR3 length equals 15 residues. Germline V gene data show CDR1 as SGHAT and CDR2 as FQNNGV. Trimming removed 5 bases at V and 3 bases at J, with 11 bases between. The DNA of the CDR3 is TGTGCCAGCAGCCCAAATAGCAACTATAATTCACCCCTCCACTTT. This encodes CASSPNSNYNSPLHF.

CDR3 amino acids: CASSSGQGMRKQETQYF. DNA for the CDR3: TGTGCCAGCAGCTCTGGACAGGGAATGAGGAAGCAAGAGACCCAGTACTTC. The chain has TRBV11-2 and TRBJ2-5, with 8 bases identical to TRBD1. CDR3 length: 17 residues. Germline CDR1 SGHAT, CDR2 FQNNGV. With 4 bases clipped from V and 2 bases from J, the junction kept 12 bases outside the gene matches. Using reference TRBV11-2 and TRBJ2-5 for the parts outside the CDR3, the full variable domain is EAGVAQSPRYKIIEKRQSVAFWCNPISGHATLYWYQQILGQGPKLLIQFQNNGVVDDSQLPKDRFSAERLKGVDSTLKIQPAKLEDSAVYLCASSSGQGMRKQETQYFGPGTRLLVL.

The J gene is TRBJ2-1, the V gene TRBV25-1; 13 nucleotides match TRBD2. The CDR3 loop spans 18 amino acids. Germline V gene lookup returns CDR1 MGHDK and CDR2 SYGVNS. The J segment lost 8 bases and the V segment lost 2 bases, leaving 12 bases of the junction unmatched. This CDR3 reads CASSEIIGLAGEDDEQFF. DNA for the CDR3: TGTGCCAGCAGTGAAATTATAGGACTAGCGGGAGAGGACGATGAGCAGTTCTTC.

This clonotype was counted at least ten times. V and J are TRBV9 and TRBJ1-1, with 8 positions matching TRBD1. The junction had 4 bases not matched to a gene; V was cut back by 2 bases and J by 1 base. The CDR3 extends over 15 amino acids. The germline CDR1 and CDR2 sequences are SGDLS and YYNGEE. This chain's CDR3 is CASSVYRGGNTEAFF. The DNA for the CDR3 is TGTGCCAGCAGCGTCTACAGGGGGGGGAACACTGAAGCTTTCTTT.

The chain combines TRBV10-3 with TRBJ1-2; D not certain. The CDR3 consists of 13 residues. Trimming took off 6 bases at V and 6 bases at J, with 14 bases between the two ends. The germline CDR1 and CDR2 sequences are ENHRY and SYGVKD. The CDR3 loop reads CAIRGASANGYTF. The CDR3 coding sequence is TGTGCCATCAGGGGCGCTTCGGCGAATGGCTACACCTTC.

As regards this clonotype: It may be a read error: a sequence one base away is much more abundant. This sequence joins TRBV25-1 and TRBJ2-6; 7 bases map to TRBD1. Germline V CDR1 and CDR2: MGHDK, SYGVNS. The CDR3 length is 16 residues. CDR3 nucleotides: TGTGCCAGCAGCTTAGGGGGCTGGGCTGGGGCCAGCGTCCTGACTTTC. It translates to CASSLGGWAGASVLTF.

This clonotype was recorded many times. The rearrangement joins TRBV5-1 to TRBJ2-3; 7 nucleotides agree with TRBD2. The CDR3 sequence is 15 residues long. In germline, CDR1 is SGHRS, CDR2 YFSETQ. After removal of 4 bases from V and 0 bases from J, the junction contained 5 bases not matched to a gene. The DNA of the CDR3 is TGCGCCAGCAGCCTATGGGGGGGGAGCACAGATACGCAGTATTTT. The encoded protein is CASSLWGGSTDTQYF.

A few counts support this clonotype. This chain joins TRBV24-1 and TRBJ2-3, with TRBD2 matching 10 bases. This CDR3 comprises 15 residues. J gave up 5 bases and V 9 bases, and 10 bases lay outside the gene matches. Per germline, CDR1 KGHDR and CDR2 SFDVKD. The CDR3 nucleotides read TGTGCCACCTCAAGGGGAGCGGGGGGGCAAGATACGCAGTATTTT. Encoded protein: CATSRGAGGQDTQYF.

The V and J genes are TRBV2 and TRBJ1-2; possibly TRBD1 for D (5 bases). This CDR3 is 14 amino acids long. The V end was cut by 4 bases, the J end by 0 bases, with 9 bases between. CDR1 SNHLY and CDR2 FYNNEI come from the germline V gene. CDR3 sequence reads: CASSVGGANYGYTF. The DNA for the CDR3 is TGTGCCAGCAGTGTAGGAGGGGCTAACTATGGCTACACCTTC. Based on the CDR3 plus reference TRBV2 and TRBJ1-2, the full variable domain is EPEVTQTPSHQVTQMGQEVILRCVPISNHLYFYWYRQILGQKVEFLVSFYNNEISEKSEIFDDQFSVERPDGSNFTLKIRSTKLEDSAMYFCASSVGGANYGYTFGSGTRLTVV.

There are a few counts of this clonotype. The J gene is TRBJ1-1, the V gene TRBV18; the match to TRBD1 covers 7 bases. The CDR3 spans 16 residues. The junction had 11 bases not matched to a gene; V was cut back by 3 bases and J by 4 bases. Germline-derived CDR1 and CDR2 are KGHSH and LQKENI. In DNA form, the CDR3 reads TGTGCCAGCTCACCTCCGACAGGGAGGAATCTCACTGAAGCTTTCTTT. Protein product: CASSPPTGRNLTEAFF. The whole variable domain, filled in from reference TRBV18 and TRBJ1-1, reads NAGVMQNPRHLVRRRGQEARLRCSPMKGHSHVYWYRQLPEEGLKFMVYLQKENIIDESGMPKERFSAEFPKEGPSILRIQQVVRGDSAAYFCASSPPTGRNLTEAFFGQGTRLTVV.